This T cell receptor beta chain was retrieved from a study of T cell responses to AZD1222 COVID-19 vaccine. The V and J ends lost 5 bases and 9 bases, in that order; junction bases with no gene match: 12. This CDR3 comprises 15 residues. CDR1 MDHEN and CDR2 SYDVKM come from the germline V gene. Repertoires were generated with immunoSEQ multiplex PCR, while TCRdb's copy carries only in-frame clones and drops some. The sample has about 170,000 clones; roughly 90% are singletons. Source: peripheral blood, taken on day 0 of AZD1222 vaccination. This clonotype originated in an adult in good health. The chain has TRBV28 and TRBJ1-5, with TRBD1 identical over 8 bases. CDR3: CASSNSGQASPPQHF. DNA for the CDR3: TGTGCCAGCAGTAACTCGGGACAGGCCTCTCCGCCCCAGCATTTT.